This T cell receptor (beta chain) was identified during a study of blood T cell repertoires in COVID-19. V was trimmed by 3 bases and J by 3 bases, leaving 21 bases between them. CDR1 and CDR2 (germline): LGHDT, YNNKEL (reference sequence). The CDR3 extends over 17 amino acids. The protocol was immunoSEQ multiplex PCR, while the TCRdb copy is restricted to in-frame clones and leaves out a portion. The table shows 350,000 to 450,000 clones, with approximately 91% occurring only once. V usage is TRBV3-1 (or the pseudogene TRBV3-2) and J usage is TRBJ2-7; D may be TRBD2 (7 bases). The receptor comes from a woman between 40 and 55 years old who had been exposed to COVID-19. The sample was PBMCs or T cells enriched from blood (not recorded which). The chain's CDR3 is CASSHGNAGAPLYEQYF. The CDR3 DNA reads as TGTGCCAGCAGCCACGGAAATGCGGGGGCCCCCCTCTACGAGCAGTACTTC.